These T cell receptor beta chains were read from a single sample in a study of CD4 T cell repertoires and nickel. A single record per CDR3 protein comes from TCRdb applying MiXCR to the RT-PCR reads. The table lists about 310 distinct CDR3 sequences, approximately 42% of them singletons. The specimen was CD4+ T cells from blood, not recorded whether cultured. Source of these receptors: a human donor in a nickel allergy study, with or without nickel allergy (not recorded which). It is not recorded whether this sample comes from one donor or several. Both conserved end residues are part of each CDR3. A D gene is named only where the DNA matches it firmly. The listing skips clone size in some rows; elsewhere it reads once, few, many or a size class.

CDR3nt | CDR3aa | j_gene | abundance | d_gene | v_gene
TGCGCCAGCAGCCGAGAGGGACAGGGGACCGGGGAGCTGTTTTTT | CASSREGQGTGELFF | TRBJ2-2 | . | TRBD1 | TRBV4-3
TGTGCTAGCAGCTTCGGGACACCGAACACCGGGGAGCTGTTTTTT | CASSFGTPNTGELFF | TRBJ2-2 | few | . | TRBV7-7
TGCGCCAGCAGCCAAGGAGTGGGGGCTGGGAGGTCTAACTATGGCTACACCTTC | CASSQGVGAGRSNYGYTF | TRBJ1-2 | . | . | TRBV4-1
TGCAGTGCCAAAACGCAAGCGGGGTCCTACGAGCAGTACTTC | CSAKTQAGSYEQYF | TRBJ2-7 | few | TRBD2 | TRBV20-1
TGTGCCAGCTCACCAGAGGGCATCGGGACTAGCGGGGCCAACGAGCAGTACTTC | CASSPEGIGTSGANEQYF | TRBJ2-7 | hyperexpanded | TRBD2 | TRBV18
TGTGCCAGCAGCTGGGGAACAGGGGCCACCGGGGAGCTGTTTTTT | CASSWGTGATGELFF | TRBJ2-2 | . | TRBD1 | TRBV7-2
TGTGCCAGCAGTTTACCCGGGCCCCTCCAGACTGAAGCTTTCTTT | CASSLPGPLQTEAFF | TRBJ1-1 | few | . | TRBV28
TGTGCTAGCAGCTTAGACGGGGGGGCTTTCGGTGAGCAGTTCTTC | CASSLDGGAFGEQFF | TRBJ2-1 | . | TRBD2 | TRBV7-7
TGTGCCAGCAGCTTACAGGCCAATCAGCCCCAGCATTTT | CASSLQANQPQHF | TRBJ1-5 | . | . | TRBV7-9
TGTGCCAGCAGCTTAGGGGAAACCGGTTATAATTCACCCCTCCACTTT | CASSLGETGYNSPLHF | TRBJ1-6 | few | . | TRBV7-2
TGTGCCAGCAGAAGCCAGGGGGCAACTAATGAAAAACTGTTTTTT | CASRSQGATNEKLFF | TRBJ1-4 | . | TRBD1 | TRBV2
TGTGCCATCAGTGAGAATCCCAGGGACAATGAGCAGTTCTTC | CAISENPRDNEQFF | TRBJ2-1 | . | . | TRBV10-3
TGTGCCAGCAGTTTTACGGGTGGAGGGTCTGATGGCTACACCTTC | CASSFTGGGSDGYTF | TRBJ1-2 | . | . | TRBV7-2
TGCAGTGCTAAAACAACGAACACCGGGGAGCTGTTTTTT | CSAKTTNTGELFF | TRBJ2-2 | . | . | TRBV20-1
TGTGCCAGCAGCCCAAGGGACAGCGCGCAGGGAATGAACACTGAAGCTTTCTTT | CASSPRDSAQGMNTEAFF | TRBJ1-1 | . | TRBD1 | TRBV7-9
TGTGCCTCCACTAGCGGGGGGAACAATGAGCAGTTCTTC | CASTSGGNNEQFF | TRBJ2-1 | few | TRBD2 | TRBV30
TGTGCCAGCACCCCCAGCGGGGGGGGGGAAGAGACCCAGTACTTC | CASTPSGGGEETQYF | TRBJ2-5 | . | TRBD2 | TRBV12-3/TRBV12-4
TGCGCCAGCAGCCAAGTTGGGACAGGGGAATACTACGAGCAGTACTTC | CASSQVGTGEYYEQYF | TRBJ2-7 | large | TRBD1 | TRBV4-1
TGTGCCAGTAGTAGCGGGACTACCTCCTACAATGAGCAGTTCTTC | CASSSGTTSYNEQFF | TRBJ2-1 | . | TRBD2 | TRBV19
TGCAGTGCTAGACAAGCCGCCGGGACAGAGAACACTGAAGCTTTCTTT | CSARQAAGTENTEAFF | TRBJ1-1 | few | TRBD1 | TRBV20-1
TGTGCCAGCAGTGCTCAGCTGGGGTCTGGGGCCAACGTCCTGACTTTC | CASSAQLGSGANVLTF | TRBJ2-6 | . | . | TRBV2
TGTGCCAGTAGGACAGGCGGCCCGAACACCGGGGAGCTGTTTTTT | CASRTGGPNTGELFF | TRBJ2-2 | . | . | TRBV19
TGCGCCAGCAGCCAGGGGGCGAGGGAAAAACTGTTTTTT | CASSQGAREKLFF | TRBJ1-4 | . | TRBD1 | TRBV10-2
TGTGCCATCAGTGGGCAGTCAGCAACTAACTATGGCTACACCTTC | CAISGQSATNYGYTF | TRBJ1-2 | few | . | TRBV10-3
TGTGCCAGCAGCTTAGAGGGGGACAGTAGAGGCTACACCTTC | CASSLEGDSRGYTF | TRBJ1-2 | few | TRBD1 | TRBV7-2
TGTGCCACGGCCTTTGGGAACGAGCAGTACTTC | CATAFGNEQYF | TRBJ2-7 | . | . | TRBV6-5
TGTGCCAGCAGCCCCCTTTCAGATACGCAGTATTTT | CASSPLSDTQYF | TRBJ2-3 | . | . | TRBV7-9
TGTGCCTGGAGTCCTCTTAGTCATGGCTACACCTTC | CAWSPLSHGYTF | TRBJ1-2 | few | . | TRBV30
TGTGCCAGCAGCTCTACCGATGCGAGGGGCTCCTACGAGCAGTACTTC | CASSSTDARGSYEQYF | TRBJ2-7 | . | . | TRBV7-9
TGTGCCCTGGACCCCAATGGAAGGGGCACAGATACGCAGTATTTT | CALDPNGRGTDTQYF | TRBJ2-3 | . | . | TRBV30
TGTGCCAGCAGCTTGGGACAGAACTCTGGAAACACCATATATTTT | CASSLGQNSGNTIYF | TRBJ1-3 | . | . | TRBV5-4
TGTGCCAGCAGTTTTGGACAGAAGGATTCACCCCTCCACTTT | CASSFGQKDSPLHF | TRBJ1-6 | . | . | TRBV12-3/TRBV12-4
TGCAGTGCTAGAGCTAGAGGGGGCTATAATTCACCCCTCCACTTT | CSARARGGYNSPLHF | TRBJ1-6 | . | . | TRBV20-1
TGTGCCAGCAGCTTGGCTAGCGGGGCGATCACCGGGGAGCTGTTTTTT | CASSLASGAITGELFF | TRBJ2-2 | . | TRBD2 | TRBV5-4
TGTGCCAGCAGCCAAGATCGGGGGGGATCGCTTTCGTATACGCAGTATTTT | CASSQDRGGSLSYTQYF | TRBJ2-3 | . | TRBD2 | TRBV4-2
TGTGCCAGCAGTCCCATTCCAGGGTCGGCTGAGCAGTTCTTC | CASSPIPGSAEQFF | TRBJ2-1 | . | . | TRBV27
TGTGCCAGTAGTCCAACAACAGGGGCTACGTTCTATGGCTACACCTTC | CASSPTTGATFYGYTF | TRBJ1-2 | . | TRBD1 | TRBV19
TGTGCCAGCAGCCAAGACGGTTATGAAAAACTGTTTTTT | CASSQDGYEKLFF | TRBJ1-4 | few | . | TRBV4-2
TGTGCCAGCAGCTTAGCTAGCGTAGCCTACAATGAGCAGTTCTTC | CASSLASVAYNEQFF | TRBJ2-1 | . | . | TRBV7-2
TGCGCCAGCAGTCGGACTAGCGGGGGGGCCTGGGAGACCCAGTACTTC | CASSRTSGGAWETQYF | TRBJ2-5 | few | TRBD2 | TRBV4-1